This T cell receptor beta chain was identified in a study of CD8 T cells in ankylosing spondylitis. TCRdb recomputed calls from the 5' RACE reads with MiXCR, one row per CDR3 protein. Seen here are about 350,000 distinct CDR3 sequences, 20% observed once, and the top ten hold 13%. The V and J ends lost 5 bases and 3 bases respectively, with 5 bases between them. Germline CDR1 reads LGHNT; CDR2 reads FRNRAP. The CDR3 length is 11 residues. This clonotype has only a few counts. Sequencing was done on a sample of blood, either unsorted or a sorted T cell fraction (not recorded which). The clonotype comes from a male donor with ankylosing spondylitis or in good health (not recorded which). The chain couples TRBV12-5 to TRBJ2-7; D unclear. This CDR3 is CASGPDYEQYF. DNA of the CDR3: TGTGCTAGTGGTCCGGACTACGAGCAGTACTTC. Supplemented by reference TRBV12-5 and TRBJ2-7, the full variable domain reads DARVTQTPRHKVTEMGQEVTMRCQPILGHNTVFWYRQTMMQGLELLAYFRNRAPLDDSGMPKDRFSAEMPDATLATLKIQPSEPRDSAVYFCASGPDYEQYFGPGTRLTVT.